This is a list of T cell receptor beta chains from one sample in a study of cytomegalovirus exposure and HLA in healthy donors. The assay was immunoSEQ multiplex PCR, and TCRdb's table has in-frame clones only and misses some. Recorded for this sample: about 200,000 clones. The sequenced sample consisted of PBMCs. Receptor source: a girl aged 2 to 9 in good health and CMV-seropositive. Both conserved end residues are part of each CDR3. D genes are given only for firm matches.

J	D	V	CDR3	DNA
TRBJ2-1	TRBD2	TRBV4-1	CASSQVWGRDYNEQFF	TGCGCCAGCAGCCAAGTTTGGGGGAGGGACTACAATGAGCAGTTCTTC
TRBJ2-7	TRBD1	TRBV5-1	CASSSRQGGEQYF	TGCGCCAGCAGCTCCCGACAGGGGGGCGAGCAGTACTTC
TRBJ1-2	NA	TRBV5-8	CASSLFFNSEIAGYTF	TGTGCCAGCAGCTTATTTTTTAATTCGGAGATAGCGGGCTACACCTTC
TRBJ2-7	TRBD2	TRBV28	CASSFSGTRHYEQYF	TGTGCCAGCAGTTTTAGCGGGACCAGGCACTACGAGCAGTACTTC
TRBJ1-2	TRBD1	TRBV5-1	CASSSNAGTGYGYTF	TGCGCCAGCAGCTCCAACGCCGGGACAGGGTATGGCTACACCTTC
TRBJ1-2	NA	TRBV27	CASSFEARDLYGYTF	TGTGCCAGCAGTTTTGAGGCCAGGGATCTGTATGGCTACACCTTC
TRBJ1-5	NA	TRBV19	CASSSGTQQNQPQHF	TGTGCCAGTAGTTCCGGGACACAGCAAAATCAGCCCCAGCATTTT
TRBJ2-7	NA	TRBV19	CASSIGTYEQYF	TGTGCCAGTAGTATCGGGACCTACGAGCAGTACTTC
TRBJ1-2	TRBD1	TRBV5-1	CASSRGQGFYGYTF	TGCGCCAGCAGCAGAGGACAGGGTTTCTATGGCTACACCTTC
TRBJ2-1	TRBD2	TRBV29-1	CSVTRGGPNEQFF	TGCAGCGTCACCCGGGGGGGGCCCAATGAGCAGTTCTTC
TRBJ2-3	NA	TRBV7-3	CASSAGQNTDTQYF	TGTGCCAGCAGCGCGGGACAGAACACAGATACGCAGTATTTT
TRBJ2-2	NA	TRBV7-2	CASSKLGTRNTGELFF	TGTGCCAGCAGCAAACTGGGGACAAGGAACACCGGGGAGCTGTTTTTT
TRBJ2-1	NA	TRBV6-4	CATLRRDYNEQFF	TGTGCCACCCTTAGAAGAGACTACAATGAGCAGTTCTTC
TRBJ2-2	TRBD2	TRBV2	CASSGSGRKNTGELFF	TGTGCCAGCAGCGGTAGCGGGAGAAAGAACACCGGGGAGCTGTTTTTT
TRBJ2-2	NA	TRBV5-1	CASSIRTDTGELFF	TGCGCCAGCAGCATCCGGACAGACACCGGGGAGCTGTTTTTT
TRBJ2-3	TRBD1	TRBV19	CASNGQGIVGTDTQYF	TGTGCCAGTAACGGACAGGGTATTGTTGGCACAGATACGCAGTATTTT
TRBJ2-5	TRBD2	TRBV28	CASSSPGGRTQETQYF	TGTGCCAGCAGTTCCCCGGGGGGGAGAACTCAAGAGACCCAGTACTTC
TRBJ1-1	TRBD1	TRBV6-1	CASSRDSAWDTEAFF	TGTGCCAGCAGTCGGGACAGTGCTTGGGACACTGAAGCTTTCTTT
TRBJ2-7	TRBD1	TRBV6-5	CASSDRGREQYF	TGTGCCAGCAGCGACAGGGGGCGTGAGCAGTACTTC
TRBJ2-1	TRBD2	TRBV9	CASSVGLAGGSYNEQFF	TGTGCCAGCAGCGTCGGACTAGCGGGGGGCTCCTACAATGAGCAGTTCTTC
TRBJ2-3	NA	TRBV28	CASSFAESTDTQYF	TGTGCCAGCAGTTTTGCAGAAAGCACAGATACGCAGTATTTT
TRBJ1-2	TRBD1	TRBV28	CASRSGQLYGYTF	TGTGCCAGCAGGTCGGGACAGCTCTATGGCTACACCTTC
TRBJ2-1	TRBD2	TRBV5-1	CASTTSADYNEQFF	TGCGCCAGCACCACTAGCGCCGATTACAATGAGCAGTTCTTC
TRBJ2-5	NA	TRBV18	CASSLRTVQETQYF	TGTGCCAGCTCACTAAGGACAGTACAAGAGACCCAGTACTTC
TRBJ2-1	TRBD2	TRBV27	CASSPGLAGAGEQFF	TGTGCCAGCAGTCCCGGACTAGCGGGAGCCGGTGAGCAGTTCTTC
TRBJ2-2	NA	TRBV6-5	CASSLIRDTGELFF	TGTGCCAGCAGCCTGATACGGGACACCGGGGAGCTGTTTTTT
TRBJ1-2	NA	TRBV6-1	CASSESGDNYGYTF	TGTGCCAGCAGTGAAAGCGGGGACAACTATGGCTACACCTTC
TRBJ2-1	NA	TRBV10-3	CAISEPTTGTYNEQFF	TGTGCCATCAGTGAACCAACGACAGGAACCTACAATGAGCAGTTCTTC
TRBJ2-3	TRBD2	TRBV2	CASSYPGTSGTDTQYF	TGTGCCAGCTCCTATCCCGGGACTAGCGGCACAGATACGCAGTATTTT
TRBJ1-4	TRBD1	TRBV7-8	CASSLGDRDSEKLFF	TGTGCCAGCAGCTTAGGAGACAGGGATAGTGAAAAACTGTTTTTT
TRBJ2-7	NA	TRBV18	CASSPPGASSYEQYF	TGTGCCAGCTCACCACCAGGGGCCAGCTCCTACGAGCAGTACTTC
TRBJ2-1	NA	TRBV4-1	CASSQVSRDYNEQFF	TGCGCCAGCAGCCAAGTTAGTCGGGACTACAATGAGCAGTTCTTC
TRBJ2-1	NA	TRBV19	CATRYSHVQFF	TGTGCTACCCGATACAGTCATGTGCAGTTCTTC
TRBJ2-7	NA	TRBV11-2	CASSLLELARNEQYF	TGTGCCAGCAGCTTACTCGAGCTAGCGAGGAACGAGCAGTACTTC
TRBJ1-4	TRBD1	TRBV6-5	CASSRQGVGEKLFF	TGTGCCAGCAGCCGACAGGGGGTTGGTGAAAAACTGTTTTTT
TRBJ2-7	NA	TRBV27	CASSFVRGYEQYF	TGTGCCAGCAGTTTTGTCAGAGGCTACGAGCAGTACTTC
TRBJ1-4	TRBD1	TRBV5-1	CASSFNGLDRVTAQNEKLFF	TGCGCCAGCAGCTTTAATGGGCTGGACAGGGTTACGGCGCAGAATGAAAAACTGTTTTTT
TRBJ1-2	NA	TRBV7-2	CASSPTANYGYTF	TGTGCCAGCAGCCCCACAGCTAACTATGGCTACACCTTC
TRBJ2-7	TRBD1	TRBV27	CASSYRTGAYEQYF	TGTGCCAGCAGTTACAGGACAGGGGCCTACGAGCAGTACTTC
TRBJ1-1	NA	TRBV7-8	CASSLPENTEAFF	TGTGCCAGCAGCTTACCAGAGAACACTGAAGCTTTCTTT
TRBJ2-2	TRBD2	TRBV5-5	CASSLLAGGLMGELFF	TGTGCCAGCAGCTTATTAGCGGGAGGGCTTATGGGGGAGCTGTTTTTT
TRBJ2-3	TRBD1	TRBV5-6	CASSLVGGEGGTQYF	TGTGCCAGCAGCTTGGTAGGGGGCGAAGGGGGTACGCAGTATTTT
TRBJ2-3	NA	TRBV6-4	CASSESRNTDTQYF	TGTGCCAGCAGTGAAAGCAGGAACACAGATACGCAGTATTTT
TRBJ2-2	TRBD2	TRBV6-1	CATSGLAGTGELFF	TGTGCCACCTCGGGACTAGCTGGCACCGGGGAGCTGTTTTTT
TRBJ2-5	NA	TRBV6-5	CASSRLGTVQETQYF	TGTGCCAGCAGCCGACTAGGGACAGTCCAAGAGACCCAGTACTTC
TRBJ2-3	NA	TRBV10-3	CAISNRATSTDTQYF	TGTGCCATCAGCAACAGGGCAACTAGCACAGATACGCAGTATTTT
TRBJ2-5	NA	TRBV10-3	CATRDLNQETQYF	TGTGCCACCCGGGACTTAAACCAAGAGACCCAGTACTTC
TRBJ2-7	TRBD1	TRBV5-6	CASSMGQGGYEQYF	TGTGCCAGCAGCATGGGACAGGGCGGCTACGAGCAGTACTTC
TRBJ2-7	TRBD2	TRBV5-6	CASSFGLADYEQYF	TGTGCCAGCAGCTTTGGACTAGCGGACTACGAGCAGTACTTC